There are a few counts of the clone carrying this TCR beta chain. The antigen remains unidentified. How the authors handled the data: Filtering differed, since immunoSEQ gave only junction sequences and no quality scores. The table came from immunoSEQ multiplex PCR; TCRdb's copy has only in-frame clones and leaves some out. The DNA gave D and trimming, while V, J and clone size come from that table. In the table there are about 820,000 clones, almost 95% of which are singletons. The CDR3 loop spans 16 amino acids. V was pared by 5 bases and J by 8 bases, with 12 bases of the junction left unmatched. From germline, CDR1 is MDHEN and CDR2 SYDVKM. These data belong to a study of shared clonotypes between healthy human individuals. Findings and limits, study-wide: Blood was the sole source, and tissue repertoires probably differ. Sharing across four donors was highest in naive CD4 (around 5%) and lowest in memory CD8 (roughly 0.4%).

The naive CD8 subset, CD45RO-negative cells positively selected for CCR7, excluded terminally differentiated effector memory CD45RA+ cells. Only Caucasian adults living in Nashville, Tennessee served as donors. The sequence came from a young man in good health. The sequenced sample consisted of naive CD8+ T cells sorted from blood. The chain uses TRBV28 and TRBJ2-1; 10 bases are a match to TRBD2. This CDR3 is CASSVHSGTSAYEQFF. CDR3 coding DNA: TGTGCCAGCAGTGTGCATTCCGGGACTAGCGCCTATGAGCAGTTCTTC.